This T cell receptor beta chain originates from a study of shared clonotypes between healthy human individuals. About the research overall: The cohort had a couple of women and a few men, ages 18 to 49.

TCRdb's table, derived via immunoSEQ multiplex PCR, lists solely in-frame clones and lacks some. The profile shows approximately 810,000 clones, over 90% of them singletons. In the naive CD8 group, cells lacked CD45RO and were positively selected for CCR7, so terminally differentiated effector memory CD45RA+ cells were left out. V was cut by 7 bases and J by 0 bases, with 13 bases left in between. Germline-derived CDR1 and CDR2 are MNHNS and SASEGT. This CDR3 contains 15 residues. Note on this clone: What it binds is not known.

Points from the study as a whole: Enrolling few donors narrowed the genetic and exposure-history diversity that was represented.

This TCR came from a man younger than 45 in good health. This sequence joins TRBV6-1 and TRBJ1-5; TRBD1 is a possible D gene (5 bases). Sequenced input: naive CD8+ T cells sorted from blood. The CDR3 nucleotides are TGTGCCAGCAATCCGGGACTATATAGCAATCAGCCCCAGCATTTT. This codes for CASNPGLYSNQPQHF.